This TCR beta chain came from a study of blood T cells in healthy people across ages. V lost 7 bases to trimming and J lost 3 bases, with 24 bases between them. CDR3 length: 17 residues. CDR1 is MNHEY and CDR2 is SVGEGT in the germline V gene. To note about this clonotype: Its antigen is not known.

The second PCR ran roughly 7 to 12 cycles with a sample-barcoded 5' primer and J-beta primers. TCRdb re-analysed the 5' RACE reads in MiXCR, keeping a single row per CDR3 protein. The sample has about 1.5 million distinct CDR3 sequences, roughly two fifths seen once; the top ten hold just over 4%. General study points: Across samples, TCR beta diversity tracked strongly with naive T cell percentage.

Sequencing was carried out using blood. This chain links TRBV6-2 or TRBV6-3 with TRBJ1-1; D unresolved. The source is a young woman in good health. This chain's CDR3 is CASIQLLSRPPYTEAFF. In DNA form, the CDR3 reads TGTGCCAGCATTCAACTGCTGAGCAGGCCACCTTACACTGAAGCTTTCTTT.